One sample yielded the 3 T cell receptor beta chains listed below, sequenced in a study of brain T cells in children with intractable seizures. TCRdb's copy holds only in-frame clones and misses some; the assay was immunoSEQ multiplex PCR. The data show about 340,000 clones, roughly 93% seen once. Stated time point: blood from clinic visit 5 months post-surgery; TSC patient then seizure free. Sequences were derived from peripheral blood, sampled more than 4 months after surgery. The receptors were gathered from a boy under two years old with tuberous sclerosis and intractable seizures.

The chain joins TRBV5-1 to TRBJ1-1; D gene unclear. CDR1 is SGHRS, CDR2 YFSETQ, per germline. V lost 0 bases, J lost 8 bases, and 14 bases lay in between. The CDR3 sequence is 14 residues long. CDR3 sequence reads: CASSLDRGADEAFF. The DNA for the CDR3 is TGCGCCAGCAGCTTGGATCGAGGAGCAGACGAAGCTTTCTTT. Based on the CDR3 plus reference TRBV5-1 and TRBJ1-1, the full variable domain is KAGVTQTPRYLIKTRGQQVTLSCSPISGHRSVSWYQQTPGQGLQFLFEYFSETQRNKGNFPGRFSGRQFSNSRSEMNVSTLELGDSALYLCASSLDRGADEAFFGQGTRLTVV.

The CDR3 region is CASSLESGGQFF. The CDR3 DNA sequence: TGTGCCAGCAGCTTAGAGTCGGGGGGGCAGTTCTTC. V is TRBV7-9 and J is TRBJ2-1; TRBD2 agrees at 7 bases. Germline V gene lookup returns CDR1 SEHNR and CDR2 FQNEAQ (reference sequence). J lost 12 bases, V lost 1 base, and 3 bases had no gene match. The CDR3 runs 12 residues.

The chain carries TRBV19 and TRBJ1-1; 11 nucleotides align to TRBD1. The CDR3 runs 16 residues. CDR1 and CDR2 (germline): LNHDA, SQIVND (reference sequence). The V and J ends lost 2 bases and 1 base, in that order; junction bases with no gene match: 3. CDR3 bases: TGTGCCAGTAGTATATCCGGGACAGGGGGGAACACTGAAGCTTTCTTT. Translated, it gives CASSISGTGGNTEAFF.